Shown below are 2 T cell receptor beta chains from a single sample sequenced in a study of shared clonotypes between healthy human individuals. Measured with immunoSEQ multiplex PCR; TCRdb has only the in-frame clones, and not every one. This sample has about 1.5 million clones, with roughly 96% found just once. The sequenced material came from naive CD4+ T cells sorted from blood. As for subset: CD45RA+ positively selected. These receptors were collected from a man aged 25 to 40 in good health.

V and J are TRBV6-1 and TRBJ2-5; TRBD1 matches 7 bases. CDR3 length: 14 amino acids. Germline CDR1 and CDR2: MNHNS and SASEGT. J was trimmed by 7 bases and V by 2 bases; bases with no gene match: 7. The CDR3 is CASSERGPIRTQYF. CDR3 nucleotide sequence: TGTGCCAGCAGTGAAAGGGGGCCCATTCGGACCCAGTACTTC.

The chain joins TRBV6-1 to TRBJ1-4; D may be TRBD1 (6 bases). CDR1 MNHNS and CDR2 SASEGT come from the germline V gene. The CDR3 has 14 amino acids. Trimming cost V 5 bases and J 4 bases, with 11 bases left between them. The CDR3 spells CASSQGLSNEKLFF. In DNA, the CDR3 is TGTGCCAGCAGTCAGGGGCTGAGTAATGAAAAACTGTTTTTT.